This record looks at one TCR beta chain sequence and its context. This specimen comes from a study of identical twins. One entry per CDR3 protein results from TCRdb running MiXCR on the 5' RACE reads. The data hold some 1,700,000 distinct CDR3 sequences, with 32% observed a single time. The receptor was isolated from a newborn girl in good health. The sequencing input was cord blood.

CDR3 region: CASRPTGKIAFF. The CDR3 DNA sequence: TGTGCCAGCAGGCCGACAGGGAAGATAGCTTTCTTT. The chain carries TRBV2 and TRBJ1-1; 7 bases are a match to TRBD1. The V gene end was trimmed by 6 bases and the J gene end by 10 bases; junction bases not matched to a gene: 8. Germline lookup yields CDR1 SNHLY and CDR2 FYNNEI. The CDR3 extends over 12 amino acids. The full variable domain, in which reference TRBV2 and TRBJ1-1 provide the parts outside the CDR3, is EPEVTQTPSHQVTQMGQEVILRCVPISNHLYFYWYRQILGQKVEFLVSFYNNEISEKSEIFDDQFSVERPDGSNFTLKIRSTKLEDSAMYFCASRPTGKIAFFGQGTRLTVV.